The 11 T cell receptor beta chains listed next were all sequenced from one sample in a study of cytomegalovirus exposure and HLA in healthy donors. The PCR employed 60 Vbeta primers together with 13 Jbeta primers. Assay: immunoSEQ multiplex PCR; the TCRdb copy retains only in-frame clones and omits some. The sample consists of roughly 230,000 clones, about 90% of them appearing once. The sequencing input was PBMCs. Receptor source: a girl aged 2-10 years in good health and CMV-seronegative.

This clone was counted only a few times. The CDR3, as DNA: TGTGCCAGCACAGGGGTAGCCAAAAACATTCAGTACTTC. This encodes CASTGVAKNIQYF. The chain uses TRBV2 and TRBJ2-4; D may be TRBD1 (6 bases). The V gene lost 7 bases and the J gene lost 0 bases, with 7 bases spanning the gap. CDR1 is SNHLY and CDR2 is FYNNEI in the germline V gene. This CDR3 is 13 amino acids long.

V usage is TRBV15 and J usage is TRBJ2-1; D may be TRBD1 (6 bases). The CDR3 has 21 amino acids. Germline V CDR1 and CDR2: LNHNV, YYDKDF (reference sequence). V dropped 0 bases and J dropped 2 bases, with 26 bases sitting between them. CDR3 protein: CATSRDRIDRTAGSPYNEQFF. As DNA, the CDR3 is TGTGCCACCAGCAGAGATCGAATAGACAGGACCGCGGGTTCCCCCTACAATGAGCAGTTCTTC.

The chain employs TRBV7-9 and TRBJ2-1; 13 bases agree with TRBD2. The germline gives CDR1 SEHNR, CDR2 FQNEAQ (reference sequence). This CDR3 has 16 amino acids. V was pared by 5 bases and J by 5 bases, with 6 bases of the junction left unmatched. Here the CDR3 reads CASSPRGLAGDNEQFF. The CDR3 bases are TGTGCCAGCAGCCCCAGAGGACTAGCGGGAGACAATGAGCAGTTCTTC.

The V gene is TRBV5-4, the J gene TRBJ2-5; TRBD2 aligns across 7 bases. Germline assignment: CDR1 SGHNT and CDR2 YYREEE (reference sequence). The CDR3 has 15 amino acids. V was clipped by 4 bases and J by 4 bases; unmatched bases: 10. CDR3 loop: CASSPTSPRGETQYF. CDR3 DNA sequence: TGTGCCAGCAGCCCGACTAGCCCGAGAGGAGAGACCCAGTACTTC.

This chain links TRBV2 with TRBJ1-2; perhaps TRBD1 as D (6 bases). This CDR3 has 14 residues. V was cut by 10 bases and J by 3 bases, with 18 bases left in between. Germline V CDR1 and CDR2: SNHLY, FYNNEI. The CDR3 sequence: CATANDYRDYGYTF. The CDR3 coding sequence is TGTGCCACCGCCAATGATTACAGGGACTATGGCTACACCTTC.

The rearrangement joins TRBV27 to TRBJ1-1, with 8 positions matching TRBD1. J lost 3 bases, V lost 6 bases, and 15 bases had no gene match. The CDR3 loop spans 17 amino acids. Germline V gene data show CDR1 as MNHEY and CDR2 as SMNVEV (reference sequence). Here the CDR3 reads CASRPLTGVSQDTEAFF. CDR3 sequence (DNA): TGTGCCAGCAGGCCTTTGACAGGGGTAAGTCAGGACACTGAAGCTTTCTTT.

The V gene is TRBV5-6, the J gene TRBJ2-5, with D tentatively TRBD2 (6 bases). The V gene lost 2 bases and the J gene lost 7 bases, with 12 bases spanning the gap. CDR1 is SGHDT, CDR2 YYEEEE, per germline. CDR3 length: 13 amino acids. The CDR3 DNA is TGTGCCAGCAGCTTAGGCGGGGCGGCGACCCAGTACTTC. It codes for CASSLGGAATQYF.

This chain uses TRBV9 with TRBJ2-5, with TRBD2 as a possible D gene (5 bases). CDR3 size: 13 residues. Trimming left V 4 bases short and J 5 bases short, with 12 bases between. CDR1 is SGDLS, CDR2 YYNGEE, per germline. The CDR3: CASSLGLAETQYF. Here the CDR3 DNA reads TGTGCCAGCAGCTTGGGCCTAGCTGAGACCCAGTACTTC. Full variable domain (remainder filled in from reference TRBV9 and TRBJ2-5): DSGVTQTPKHLITATGQRVTLRCSPRSGDLSVYWYQQSLDQGLQFLIQYYNGEERAKGNILERFSAQQFPDLHSELNLSSLELGDSALYFCASSLGLAETQYFGPGTRLLVL.

In this sample, this clone turned up a few times. The J gene is TRBJ1-1, the V gene TRBV5-4, with D uncertain. Looked up from germline, CDR1 is SGHNT and CDR2 is YYREEE (reference sequence). The CDR3 contains 13 residues. V lost 4 bases and J lost 4, with 11 bases in between. The CDR3 protein is CASSPSSSTEAFF. CDR3 DNA sequence: TGTGCCAGCAGCCCATCGAGTAGCACTGAAGCTTTCTTT.

The chain recombines TRBV27 with TRBJ1-6; D is undetermined. The germline V gene encodes CDR1 MNHEY and CDR2 SMNVEV (reference sequence). The CDR3 length is 15 residues. Trimming shortened V by 5 bases and J by 0 bases, and 8 bases separated the two germline ends. CDR3 region: CASSEGSSYNSPLHF. CDR3 in DNA: TGTGCCAGCAGTGAAGGGAGCTCCTATAATTCACCCCTCCACTTT.

The chain is built from TRBV6-5 and TRBJ2-5, with 15 bases lining up with TRBD2. The germline V gene encodes CDR1 MNHEY and CDR2 SVGAGI. V was pared by 10 bases and J by 5 bases, with 8 bases of the junction left unmatched. CDR3 size: 15 residues. DNA for the CDR3: TGTGCCACCGGACTAGCGGGAGGGCCCGTGGAGACCCAGTACTTC. Amino acids: CATGLAGGPVETQYF.